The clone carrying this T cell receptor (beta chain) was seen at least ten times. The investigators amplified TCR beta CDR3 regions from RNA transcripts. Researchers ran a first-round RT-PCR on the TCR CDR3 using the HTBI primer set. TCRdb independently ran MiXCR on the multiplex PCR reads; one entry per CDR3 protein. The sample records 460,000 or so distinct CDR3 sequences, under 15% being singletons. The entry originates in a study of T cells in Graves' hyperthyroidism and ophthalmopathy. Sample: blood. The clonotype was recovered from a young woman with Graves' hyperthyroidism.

For the CDR3, the DNA is TGCAGTGCTAGAGCTCCGGGCGGGAGGGCCTTTAATGAGCAGTTCTTC. Protein sequence: CSARAPGGRAFNEQFF. The chain uses TRBV20-1 and TRBJ2-1; 9 nucleotides match TRBD2. The CDR3 covers 16 residues. The ends lost 1 base at V and 7 bases at J; junction bases unmatched: 11. Germline CDR1 and CDR2: DFQATT and SNEGSKA (reference sequence).